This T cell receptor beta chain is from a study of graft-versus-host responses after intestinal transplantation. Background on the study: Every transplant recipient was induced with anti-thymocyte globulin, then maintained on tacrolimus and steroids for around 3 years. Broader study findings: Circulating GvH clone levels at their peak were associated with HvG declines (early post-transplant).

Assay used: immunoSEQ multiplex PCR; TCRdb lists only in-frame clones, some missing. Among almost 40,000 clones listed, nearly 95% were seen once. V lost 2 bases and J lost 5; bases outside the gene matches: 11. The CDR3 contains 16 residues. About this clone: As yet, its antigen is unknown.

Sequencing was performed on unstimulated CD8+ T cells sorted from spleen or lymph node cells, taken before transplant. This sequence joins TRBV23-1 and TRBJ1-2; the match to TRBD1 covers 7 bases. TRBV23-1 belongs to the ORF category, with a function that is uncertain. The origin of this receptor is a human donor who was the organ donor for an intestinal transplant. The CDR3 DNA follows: TGCGCCAGCAGTCAAGGGCAGGGACAGTTTTATTATGGCTACACCTTC. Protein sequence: CASSQGQGQFYYGYTF.